One sample yielded the 3 T cell receptor beta chains listed below, sequenced in a study of shared clonotypes between healthy human individuals (dated by TCRdb to 2018 to 2020). The library was produced with the immunoSEQ multiplex PCR assay. What TCRdb holds here is the immuneACCESS table cut down to in-frame rearrangements. Part of the clones is not present; checked against another copy, under half of the missing clones reflect an unresolved V gene, and the others are unexplained. The sample includes about 2.1 million clones, with about 93% observed a single time. Of the sample, more than 1.5% falls within the top ten clones. CD8 naive samples were CD45RO-negative cells positively selected for CCR7, giving a CD45RA+CCR7+ population that excluded TemRA cells. What was sequenced was naive CD8+ T cells from PBMCs. The intended sense of this specimen's cell subset or site label: CD45RA+CCR7+. The source of these receptors is a man younger than 35 in good health. Some clones in this sample may be carry-over from other donors' samples.

CDR3 bases: TGTGCCAGCAGTTTGAACAAGGGACAGGGGAACTTCTATGGCTACACCTTC. It codes for CASSLNKGQGNFYGYTF. V is TRBV27 and J is TRBJ1-2, with 10 nucleotides matching TRBD1. V was clipped by 3 bases and J by 4 bases; unmatched bases: 11. CDR1 and CDR2 (germline): MNHEY, SMNVEV (reference sequence). This CDR3 spans 17 amino acids.

The rearrangement links TRBV27 to TRBJ1-1, with a weak D call TRBD1 (6 bases). The CDR3 runs to 16 residues. Germline V CDR1 and CDR2: MNHEY, SMNVEV (reference sequence). V was trimmed by 1 base and J by 3 bases, leaving 15 bases between them. The CDR3 spells CASSLYRQAGDTEAFF. The CDR3 nucleotides read TGTGCCAGCAGTTTATACCGACAGGCGGGGGACACTGAAGCTTTCTTT.

This clone was detected only once. V gene TRBV28 combines with J gene TRBJ1-1; tentatively, D is TRBD1 (6 bases). CDR1 and CDR2 (germline): MDHEN, SYDVKM. The CDR3 runs to 15 residues. The germline V and J ends were trimmed by 7 bases and 4 bases, with 19 bases remaining between them. The CDR3 loop reads CASTFPPDRSTEAFF. The DNA of the CDR3 is TGTGCCAGCACTTTCCCCCCAGACAGGTCCACTGAAGCTTTCTTT.